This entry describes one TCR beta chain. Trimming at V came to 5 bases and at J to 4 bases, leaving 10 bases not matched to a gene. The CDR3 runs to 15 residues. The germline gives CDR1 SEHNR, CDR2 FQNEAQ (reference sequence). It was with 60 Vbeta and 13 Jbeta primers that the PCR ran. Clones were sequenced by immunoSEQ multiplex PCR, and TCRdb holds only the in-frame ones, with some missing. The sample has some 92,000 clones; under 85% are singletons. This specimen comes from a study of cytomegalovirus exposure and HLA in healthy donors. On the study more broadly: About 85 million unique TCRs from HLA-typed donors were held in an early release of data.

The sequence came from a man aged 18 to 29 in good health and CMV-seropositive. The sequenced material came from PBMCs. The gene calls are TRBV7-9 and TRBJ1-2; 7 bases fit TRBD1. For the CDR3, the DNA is TGTGCCAGCAGCCCACTGACAGGGCTCCCCTATGGCTACACCTTC. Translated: CASSPLTGLPYGYTF.